These T cell receptor beta chains were read from a single sample in a study of PD-1 blockade in mismatch repair-deficient tumors. The table came from immunoSEQ multiplex PCR; TCRdb's copy has only in-frame clones and leaves some out. The sample has about 34,000 clones; 80% are singletons. This material consisted of PBMCs, taken less than 7 weeks after starting pembrolizumab. The receptors come from an adult with mismatch repair-deficient cancer. Both conserved end residues are part of each CDR3. D genes are given only for firm matches. Part of the rows lack a size; the others show once, few, many or a class for expanded clones.

NA | NA | TRBJ2-3 | TRBV9 | TGTGCCAGCAGCGCCATACGCGGCGGGTTCACAGATACGCAGTATTTT | CASSAIRGGFTDTQYF
few | TRBD1 | TRBJ2-7 | TRBV5-1 | TGCGCCAGCGGACGTGACAGGGCAAGCTCCTACGAGCAGTACTTC | CASGRDRASSYEQYF
NA | NA | TRBJ1-4 | TRBV5-1 | TGCGCCAGCAGCTTGACAGGATCTGCAACTAATGAAAAACTGTTTTTT | CASSLTGSATNEKLFF
NA | NA | TRBJ2-7 | TRBV19 | TGTGCCAGTAGTATGTACGGGAGATCGTACGAGCAGTACTTC | CASSMYGRSYEQYF
once | NA | TRBJ2-3 | TRBV18 | TGTGCCAGCTCACCCATAGCAAGCACAGATACGCAGTATTTT | CASSPIASTDTQYF
NA | NA | TRBJ2-7 | TRBV28 | TGTGCCAGCAGACAGGGATTCTACGAGCAGTACTTC | CASRQGFYEQYF
few | TRBD2 | TRBJ2-7 | TRBV5-6 | TGTGCCAGCAGCCGGGGGGTTAGCCGAATCGACGAGCAGTACTTC | CASSRGVSRIDEQYF
NA | TRBD1 | TRBJ2-6 | TRBV6-7 | TGTGCCAGCAGTTACCAAGGGACAGGGGGCGCGAGTGGGGCCAACGTCCTGACTTTC | CASSYQGTGGASGANVLTF
NA | NA | TRBJ2-7 | TRBV6-1 | TGTGCCAGCAGTGACACTGAGTCATACGAGCAGTACTTC | CASSDTESYEQYF
NA | NA | TRBJ1-1 | TRBV9 | TGTGCCAGCAGCGTAGGGCGGGGCCCGAGCACTGAAGCTTTCTTT | CASSVGRGPSTEAFF
NA | NA | TRBJ1-5 | TRBV10-3 | TGTGCCATCAGTGACCTCGGTAGGGGCGGCAATCAGCCCCAGCATTTT | CAISDLGRGGNQPQHF
NA | TRBD2 | TRBJ2-1 | TRBV15 | TGTGCCACCAGCAGAGATCTTGAGTGGGGACTAGCGGGAATCGGAAGGCAGTTCTTC | CATSRDLEWGLAGIGRQFF
NA | NA | TRBJ1-1 | TRBV28 | TGTGCCAGCCGCGATAATCAAATGAACACTGAAGCTTTCTTT | CASRDNQMNTEAFF
once | NA | TRBJ1-5 | TRBV4-1 | TGCGCCAGCAGCCAGGCGACAGGACCGAGGCAGCCCCAGCATTTT | CASSQATGPRQPQHF
NA | TRBD1 | TRBJ2-1 | TRBV5-4 | TGTGCCAGCAGCTTGGGGTCGATGACAGGGGACAATGAGCAGTTCTTC | CASSLGSMTGDNEQFF
medium-sized | NA | TRBJ2-5 | TRBV29-1 | TGCAGCGTTGAAAAACAGGAGACCCAGTACTTC | CSVEKQETQYF
NA | NA | TRBJ2-5 | TRBV27 | TGTGCCAGCAGTTCGCAGGGAATGGAGCAAGAGACCCAGTACTTC | CASSSQGMEQETQYF
once | NA | TRBJ1-3 | TRBV7-9 | TGTGCCAGCAGCTCCCCGACAGAAAGTGCTGGAAACACCATATATTTT | CASSSPTESAGNTIYF
NA | TRBD1 | TRBJ1-3 | TRBV5-1 | TGCGCCAGCAGCTCGGGACAGGCACCGAGCTCTGGAAACACCATATATTTT | CASSSGQAPSSGNTIYF
NA | TRBD2 | TRBJ2-1 | TRBV2 | TGTGCCAGCAGTGAAACTAGCGGGAGCTCCTACAATGAGCAGTTCTTC | CASSETSGSSYNEQFF
NA | TRBD2 | TRBJ2-1 | TRBV28 | TGTGCCAGCATCGCCAAGGACTCCTGGCGGGAACCGTACTGGGGGGGCAATGAGCAGTTCTTC | CASIAKDSWREPYWGGNEQFF
NA | TRBD2 | TRBJ2-7 | TRBV6-1 | TGTGCCAGCAGTGAAGGGGAAGCGGGGGGCTACGAGCAGTACTTC | CASSEGEAGGYEQYF
NA | TRBD2 | TRBJ2-3 | TRBV27 | TGTGCCAGCAGTTTATCCGGACTAGCCGGAGAAACGCAGTATTTT | CASSLSGLAGETQYF
NA | NA | TRBJ2-1 | TRBV2 | TGTGCCAGCACCGTTGAGCAGTTCTTC | CASTVEQFF
NA | NA | TRBJ2-5 | TRBV12-5 | TGTGCTAGTGGTTTGCCTCAGACAGTTTGGGAACAAGAGACCCAGTACTTC | CASGLPQTVWEQETQYF
NA | NA | TRBJ2-1 | TRBV25-1 | TGTGCCAGCAGTCACCGGGCGGGGGCATACAATGAGCAGTTCTTC | CASSHRAGAYNEQFF
NA | TRBD1 | TRBJ2-1 | TRBV5-1 | TGCGCCAGCAGCTTGGCCCCCACAGGGGTGTCCTACAATGAGCAGTTCTTC | CASSLAPTGVSYNEQFF
NA | NA | TRBJ2-2 | TRBV9 | TGTGCCAGCAGCGTAGGCGGGGGCGCGACGTCCGGGGAGCTGTTTTTT | CASSVGGGATSGELFF
NA | TRBD1 | TRBJ2-7 | TRBV7-9 | TGTGCCAGCACCCAGGGGGTGTCCTACGAGCAGTACTTC | CASTQGVSYEQYF
few | NA | TRBJ2-5 | TRBV18 | TGTGCCAGCTCATACAGCAGAAACCAAGAGACCCAGTACTTC | CASSYSRNQETQYF
NA | NA | TRBJ1-1 | TRBV18 | TGTGCCAGCTGCGGGGGTATGAACACTGAAGCTTTCTTT | CASCGGMNTEAFF
NA | TRBD2 | TRBJ2-7 | TRBV30 | TGTGCCTGGAGTCCCGGACTAGCGGGAATTGAGCAGTACTTC | CAWSPGLAGIEQYF
NA | TRBD1 | TRBJ2-1 | TRBV10-3 | TGTGCCATCAGCTCCGGGACAGAACAGTTCTTC | CAISSGTEQFF
once | TRBD2 | TRBJ2-5 | TRBV6-1 | TGTGCCAGCAGGCGGGAGTTTGAAGAGACCCAGTACTTC | CASRREFEETQYF
NA | NA | TRBJ2-7 | TRBV10-2 | TGCGCCAGCGCAAAGATGGACAGCACCTACGAGCAGTACTTC | CASAKMDSTYEQYF
NA | TRBD1 | TRBJ1-1 | TRBV27 | TGTGCCAGTAACAGGGGAAGGAACACTGAAGCTTTCTTT | CASNRGRNTEAFF
NA | NA | TRBJ2-7 | TRBV18 | TGTGCCAGCTCACCAGACATAAGCTCCTACGAGCAGTACTTC | CASSPDISSYEQYF
NA | TRBD1 | TRBJ1-2 | TRBV11-3 | TGTGCCAGCAGCTTGTCCGGGACAGCTTATGGCTACACCTTC | CASSLSGTAYGYTF
NA | TRBD2 | TRBJ2-3 | TRBV5-1 | TGCGCCAGCAGCGCCGGGACTAGCGGCCCCACAGATACGCAGTATTTT | CASSAGTSGPTDTQYF
NA | TRBD2 | TRBJ2-3 | TRBV7-2 | TGTGCCAGCAGCTTGGGACTAGCGGGAGGGGCAGATACGCAGTATTTT | CASSLGLAGGADTQYF
NA | TRBD2 | TRBJ2-3 | TRBV19 | TGTGCCAGTAGTACTCGAGACCCCTCGGGGGGTGCAGATACGCAGTATTTT | CASSTRDPSGGADTQYF
NA | TRBD2 | TRBJ2-1 | TRBV7-8 | TGTGCCAGCTTTGGGACTAGCTCCTACAATGAGCAGTTCTTC | CASFGTSSYNEQFF
once | NA | TRBJ1-1 | TRBV30 | TGTGCCTGGAGTGCCATGAACACTGAAGCTTTCTTT | CAWSAMNTEAFF
NA | NA | TRBJ1-6 | TRBV19 | TGTGCCAGTAGCACGGGGGGGACCACAAATTCACCCCTCCACTTT | CASSTGGTTNSPLHF
NA | NA | TRBJ2-7 | TRBV15 | TGTGCCACCAGCTTTAGCCTCTACGAGCAGTACTTC | CATSFSLYEQYF
NA | NA | TRBJ2-7 | TRBV6-1 | TGTGCCAGCAGTGACAGGGCCCACGAGCAGTACTTC | CASSDRAHEQYF
few | NA | TRBJ2-7 | TRBV30 | TGTGCCGGGTCGCTCAGGGTCCGGGGGGAGCAGTACTTC | CAGSLRVRGEQYF
NA | TRBD1 | TRBJ2-3 | TRBV7-3 | TGTGCCAGCAGCTCCCGACAGGGACGGCGGGATACGCAGTATTTT | CASSSRQGRRDTQYF
NA | TRBD1 | TRBJ2-2 | TRBV9 | TGTGCCAGCAGCCTCCGGACAGGGGGCGCGTTGTACACCGGGGAGCTGTTTTTT | CASSLRTGGALYTGELFF
NA | NA | TRBJ1-1 | TRBV19 | TGTGCCAGTAAGGGGGTCAGGGGAGAGAACACTGAAGCTTTCTTT | CASKGVRGENTEAFF
NA | NA | TRBJ1-5 | TRBV28 | TGTGCCAGCAGTTTATTGAACGGGCAGCCCCAGCATTTT | CASSLLNGQPQHF
medium-sized | TRBD1 | TRBJ1-2 | TRBV25-1 | TGTGCCAGCAGTGAACCCGGGACAGGAAAAGGCTACACCTTC | CASSEPGTGKGYTF
NA | TRBD1 | TRBJ1-1 | TRBV6-5 | TGTGCCAGCTGCGTCAGGGGGCCGGGTCCTGAAGCTTTCTTT | CASCVRGPGPEAFF
NA | NA | TRBJ1-1 | TRBV5-4 | TGTGCCAGCAGTTCCCGGGGGAACGAAGCTTTCTTT | CASSSRGNEAFF
few | NA | TRBJ2-7 | TRBV6-1 | TGTGCCAGCAGACACCGGGACTCCTACGAGCAGTACTTC | CASRHRDSYEQYF